This T cell receptor beta chain is drawn from a study of vaccination and CD4 T cells after COVID-19. Comments on this clonotype: Its matching antigen is unknown.

An Oncomine TCR Beta short-read assay was used to sequence the DNA from cultured CD4+ T cells. TCRdb re-called the PCR reads through MiXCR, storing one row per CDR3 protein. The sample consists of over 5,500 distinct CDR3 sequences, about 51% of them appearing once. The treatment here: approximately 9-day PBMC culture with coronavirus spike peptide pools or control peptides (ViraFEST assay). Via ViraFEST, peptide pools expanded antigen-specific T cells before TCR sequencing. Fresh IL-2 medium replaced half the culture medium on days 3 and 7. Germline V gene data show CDR1 as MNHNS and CDR2 as SASEGT. Deletions cut 6 bases from V and 7 bases from J, with 18 bases between. This CDR3 is 15 amino acids long.

The sample taken for sequencing was CD4+ T cells from blood, cultured in vitro. The sequence derives from a human donor who had recovered from COVID-19. This sequence joins TRBV6-1 and TRBJ1-4, with D unclear. The CDR3, as DNA: TGTGCCAGCAGGCCTCTGGAGGTGATGAGTGAAAAACTGTTTTTT. It encodes CASRPLEVMSEKLFF.